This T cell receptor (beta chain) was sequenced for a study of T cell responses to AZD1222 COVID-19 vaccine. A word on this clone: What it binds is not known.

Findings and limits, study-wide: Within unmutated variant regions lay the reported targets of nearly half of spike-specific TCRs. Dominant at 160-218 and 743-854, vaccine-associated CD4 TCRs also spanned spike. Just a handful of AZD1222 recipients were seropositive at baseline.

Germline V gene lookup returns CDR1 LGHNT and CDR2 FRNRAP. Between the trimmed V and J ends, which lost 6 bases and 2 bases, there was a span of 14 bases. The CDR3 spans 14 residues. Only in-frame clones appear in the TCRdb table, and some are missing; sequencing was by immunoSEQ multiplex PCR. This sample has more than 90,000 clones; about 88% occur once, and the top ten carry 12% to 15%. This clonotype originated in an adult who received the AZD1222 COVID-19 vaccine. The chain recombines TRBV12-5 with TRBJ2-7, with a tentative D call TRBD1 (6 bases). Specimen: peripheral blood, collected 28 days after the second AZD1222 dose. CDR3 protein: CASGPLDSPYEQYF. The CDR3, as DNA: TGTGCTAGTGGACCCCTGGACAGCCCCTACGAGCAGTACTTC.